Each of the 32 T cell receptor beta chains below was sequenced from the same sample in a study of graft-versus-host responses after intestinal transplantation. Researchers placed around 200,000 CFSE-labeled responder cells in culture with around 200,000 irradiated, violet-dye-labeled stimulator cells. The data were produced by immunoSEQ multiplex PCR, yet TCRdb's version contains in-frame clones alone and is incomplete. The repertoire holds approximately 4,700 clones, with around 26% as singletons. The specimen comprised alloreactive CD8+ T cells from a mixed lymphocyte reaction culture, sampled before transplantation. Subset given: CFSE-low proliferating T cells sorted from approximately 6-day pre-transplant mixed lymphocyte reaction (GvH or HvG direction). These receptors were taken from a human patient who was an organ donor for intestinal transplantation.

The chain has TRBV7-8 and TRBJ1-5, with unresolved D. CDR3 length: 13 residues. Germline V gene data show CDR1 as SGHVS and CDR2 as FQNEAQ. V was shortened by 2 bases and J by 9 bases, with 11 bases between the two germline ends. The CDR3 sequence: CASSLRSSRPQHF. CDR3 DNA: TGTGCCAGCAGCTTAAGAAGTTCCAGGCCCCAGCATTTT. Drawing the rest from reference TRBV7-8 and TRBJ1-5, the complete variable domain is GAGVSQSPRYKVAKRGQDVALRCDPISGHVSLFWYQQALGQGPEFLTYFQNEAQLDKSGLPSDRFFAERPEGSVSTLKIQRTQQEDSAVYLCASSLRSSRPQHFGDGTRLSIL.

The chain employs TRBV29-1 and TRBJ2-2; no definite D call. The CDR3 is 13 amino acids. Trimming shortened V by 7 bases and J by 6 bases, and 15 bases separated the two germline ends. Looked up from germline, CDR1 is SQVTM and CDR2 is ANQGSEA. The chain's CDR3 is CSAEAVRPGELFF. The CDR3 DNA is TGCAGCGCCGAGGCTGTGCGGCCCGGGGAGCTGTTTTTT.

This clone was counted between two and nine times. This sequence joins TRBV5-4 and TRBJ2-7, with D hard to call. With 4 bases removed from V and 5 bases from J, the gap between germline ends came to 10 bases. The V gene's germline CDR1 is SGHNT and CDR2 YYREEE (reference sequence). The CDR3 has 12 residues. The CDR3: CASSPSLDEQYV. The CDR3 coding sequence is TGTGCCAGCAGCCCAAGTCTAGACGAGCAGTACGTC.

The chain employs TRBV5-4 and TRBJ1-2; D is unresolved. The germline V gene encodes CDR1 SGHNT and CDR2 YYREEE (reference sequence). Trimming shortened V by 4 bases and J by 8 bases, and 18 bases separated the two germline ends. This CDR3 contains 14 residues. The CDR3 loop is CASSAGEGYRGYTF. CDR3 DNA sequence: TGTGCCAGCAGCGCGGGAGAAGGGTATCGAGGCTACACCTTC. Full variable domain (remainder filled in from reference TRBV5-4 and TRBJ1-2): ETGVTQSPTHLIKTRGQQVTLRCSSQSGHNTVSWYQQALGQGPQFIFQYYREEENGRGNFPPRFSGLQFPNYSSELNVNALELDDSALYLCASSAGEGYRGYTFGSGTRLTVV.

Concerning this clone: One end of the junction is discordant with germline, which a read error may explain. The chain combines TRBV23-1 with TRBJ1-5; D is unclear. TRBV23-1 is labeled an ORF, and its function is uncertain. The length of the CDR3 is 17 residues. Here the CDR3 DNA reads TGTAACCCCCACTGGTGGGCACAGCAAAATAGCAATCAGCCCCAGCATTTT. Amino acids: CNPHWWAQQNSNQPQHF.

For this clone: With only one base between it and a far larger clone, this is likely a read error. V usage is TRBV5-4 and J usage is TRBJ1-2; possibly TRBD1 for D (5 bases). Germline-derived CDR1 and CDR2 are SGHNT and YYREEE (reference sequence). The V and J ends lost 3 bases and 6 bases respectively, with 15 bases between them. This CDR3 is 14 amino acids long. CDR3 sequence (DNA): TGTGCCAGCAGCTCGGGGGTAGGAGGGGATGGCTACACCTTC. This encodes CASSSGVGGDGYTF.

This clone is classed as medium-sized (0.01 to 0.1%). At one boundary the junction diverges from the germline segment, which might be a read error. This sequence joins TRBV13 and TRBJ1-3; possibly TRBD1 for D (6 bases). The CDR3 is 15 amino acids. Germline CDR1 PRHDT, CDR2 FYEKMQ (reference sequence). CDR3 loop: CASSLGTSSGNTIYF. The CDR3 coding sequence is TGTGCCAGCAGTTTAGGGACATCAAGTGGAAACACCATATATTTT.

CDR3 DNA sequence: TGCGCCAGCAGCCAACAATACTTCCGTGGGGCGAGAGAGCAGTACGTC. Protein sequence: CASSQQYFRGAREQYV. This chain connects TRBV4-1 to TRBJ2-7; TRBD1 might be the D (5 bases). The CDR3 is 16 amino acids. Germline loops: CDR1 MGHRA, CDR2 YSYEKL. Between the trimmed V and J ends, which lost 2 bases and 7 bases, there was a span of 21 bases.

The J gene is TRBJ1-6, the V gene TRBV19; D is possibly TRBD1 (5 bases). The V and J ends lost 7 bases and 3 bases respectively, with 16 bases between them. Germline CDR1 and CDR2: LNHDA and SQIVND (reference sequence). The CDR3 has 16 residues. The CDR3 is CASTDRSGVYNSPLHF. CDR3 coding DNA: TGTGCCAGTACCGATCGGTCGGGGGTCTATAATTCACCCCTCCACTTT.

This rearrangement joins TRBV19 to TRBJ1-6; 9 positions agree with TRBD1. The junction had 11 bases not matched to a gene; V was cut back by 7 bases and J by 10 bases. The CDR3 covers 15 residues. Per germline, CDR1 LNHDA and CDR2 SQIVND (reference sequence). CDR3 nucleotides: TGTGCCAGTAAAGTGGGTAAGACAGGGGGATCACCCCTCCACTTT. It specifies CASKVGKTGGSPLHF.

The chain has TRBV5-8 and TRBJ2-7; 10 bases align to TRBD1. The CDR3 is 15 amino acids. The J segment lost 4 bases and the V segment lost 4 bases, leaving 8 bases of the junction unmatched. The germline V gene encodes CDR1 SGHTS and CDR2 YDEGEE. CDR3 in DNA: TGTGCCAGCAGCCCGGGACAGGGGACGCGGTACGAGCAGTACGTC. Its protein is CASSPGQGTRYEQYV.

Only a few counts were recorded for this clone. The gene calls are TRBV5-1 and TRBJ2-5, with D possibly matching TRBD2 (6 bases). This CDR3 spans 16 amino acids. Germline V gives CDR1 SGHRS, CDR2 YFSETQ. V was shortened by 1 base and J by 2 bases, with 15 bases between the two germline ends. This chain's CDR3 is CASSLWAGLRQETQYF. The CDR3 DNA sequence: TGCGCCAGCAGCTTGTGGGCGGGGTTGAGGCAAGAGACCCAGTACTTC.

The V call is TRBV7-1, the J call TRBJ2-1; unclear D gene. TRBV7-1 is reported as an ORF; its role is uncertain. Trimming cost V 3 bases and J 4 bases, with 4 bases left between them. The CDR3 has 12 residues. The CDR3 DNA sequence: TGTGCCAGCAGCTCGGAGTACAATGAGCAGTTCTTC. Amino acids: CASSSEYNEQFF.

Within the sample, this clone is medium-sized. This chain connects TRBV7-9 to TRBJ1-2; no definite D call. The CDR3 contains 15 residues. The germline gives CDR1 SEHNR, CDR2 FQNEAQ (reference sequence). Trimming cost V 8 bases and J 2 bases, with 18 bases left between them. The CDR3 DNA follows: TGTGCCAGCGAGAGGAGCGGCTACCCGAACTATGGCTACACCTTC. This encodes CASERSGYPNYGYTF.

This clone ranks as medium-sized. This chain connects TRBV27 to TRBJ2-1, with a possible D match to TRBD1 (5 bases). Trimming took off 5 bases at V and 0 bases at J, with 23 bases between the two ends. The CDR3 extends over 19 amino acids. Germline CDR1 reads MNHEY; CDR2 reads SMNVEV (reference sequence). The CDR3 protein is CASSTTAVYEAGSYNEQFF. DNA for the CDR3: TGTGCCAGCAGTACGACAGCCGTCTATGAGGCTGGCTCCTACAATGAGCAGTTCTTC.

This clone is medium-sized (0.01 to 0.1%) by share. The CDR3 region is CASSLGSLAGGPNEQFF. For the CDR3, the DNA is TGTGCCAGCAGCCTGGGATCACTAGCGGGGGGGCCCAATGAGCAGTTCTTC. The chain carries TRBV4-2 and TRBJ2-1; 13 nucleotides line up with TRBD2. Unmatched junction bases numbered 9, after V lost 4 bases and J lost 6 bases. Germline CDR1 reads LGHNA; CDR2 reads YNFKEQ. The CDR3 totals 17 residues.

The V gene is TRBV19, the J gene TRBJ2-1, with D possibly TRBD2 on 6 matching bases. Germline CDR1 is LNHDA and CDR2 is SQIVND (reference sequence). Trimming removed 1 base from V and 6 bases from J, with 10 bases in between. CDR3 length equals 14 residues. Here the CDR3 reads CASSIAQGGNEQFF. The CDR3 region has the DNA TGTGCCAGTAGTATAGCGCAGGGAGGCAATGAGCAGTTCTTC.

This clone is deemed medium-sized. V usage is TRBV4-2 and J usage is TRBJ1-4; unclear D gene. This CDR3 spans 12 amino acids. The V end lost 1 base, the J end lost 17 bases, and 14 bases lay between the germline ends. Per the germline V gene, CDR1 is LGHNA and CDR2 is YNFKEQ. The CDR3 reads CASSQGHGDHFF. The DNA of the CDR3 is TGTGCCAGCAGCCAAGGGCACGGAGATCATTTTTTT.

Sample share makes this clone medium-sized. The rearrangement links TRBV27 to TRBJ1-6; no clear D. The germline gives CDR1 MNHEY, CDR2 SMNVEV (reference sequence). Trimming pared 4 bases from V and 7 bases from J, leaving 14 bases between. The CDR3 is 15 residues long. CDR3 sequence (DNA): TGTGCCAGCAGTTACGACGCGGGCCCGAATTCACCCCTCCACTTT. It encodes CASSYDAGPNSPLHF.

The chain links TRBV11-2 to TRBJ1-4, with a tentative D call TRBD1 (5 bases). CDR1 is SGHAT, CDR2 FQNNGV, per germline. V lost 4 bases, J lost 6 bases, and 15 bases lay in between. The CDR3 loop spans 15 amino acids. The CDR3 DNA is TGTGCCAGCAGCTCCCCACGGGGGAGGTATGAAAAACTGTTTTTT. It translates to CASSSPRGRYEKLFF.

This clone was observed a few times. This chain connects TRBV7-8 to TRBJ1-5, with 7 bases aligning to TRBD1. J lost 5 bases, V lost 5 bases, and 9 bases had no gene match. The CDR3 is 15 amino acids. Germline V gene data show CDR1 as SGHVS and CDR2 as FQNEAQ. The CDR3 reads CASSPWGDRHQPQHF. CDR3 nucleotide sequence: TGTGCCAGCAGCCCTTGGGGGGACAGACATCAGCCCCAGCATTTT.

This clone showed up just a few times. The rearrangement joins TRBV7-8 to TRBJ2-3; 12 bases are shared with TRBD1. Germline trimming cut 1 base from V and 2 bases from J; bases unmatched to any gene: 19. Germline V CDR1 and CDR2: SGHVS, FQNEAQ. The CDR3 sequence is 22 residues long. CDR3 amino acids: CASSLVRGGTGGLVTDTDTQYF. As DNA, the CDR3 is TGTGCCAGCAGCTTAGTGAGGGGAGGGACAGGGGGCTTAGTTACGGACACAGATACGCAGTATTTT.

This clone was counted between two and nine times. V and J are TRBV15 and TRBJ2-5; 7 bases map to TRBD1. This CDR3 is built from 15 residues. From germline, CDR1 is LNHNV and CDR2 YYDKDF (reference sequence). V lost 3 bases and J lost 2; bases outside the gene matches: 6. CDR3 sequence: CATSSGTATQETQYF. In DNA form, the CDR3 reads TGTGCCACCAGCAGCGGGACAGCGACTCAAGAGACCCAGTACTTC.

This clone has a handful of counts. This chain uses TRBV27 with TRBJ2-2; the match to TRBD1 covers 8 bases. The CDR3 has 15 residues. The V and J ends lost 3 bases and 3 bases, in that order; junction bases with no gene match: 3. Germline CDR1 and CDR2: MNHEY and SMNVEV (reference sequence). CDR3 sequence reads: CASSLRTGYTGELFF. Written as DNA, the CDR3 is TGTGCCAGCAGTTTGAGGACAGGGTACACCGGGGAGCTGTTTTTT.

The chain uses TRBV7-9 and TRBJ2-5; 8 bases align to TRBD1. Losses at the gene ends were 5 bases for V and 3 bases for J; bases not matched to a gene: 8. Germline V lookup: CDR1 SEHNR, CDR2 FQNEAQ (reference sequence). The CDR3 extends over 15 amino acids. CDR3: CASSHLEDREETQYF. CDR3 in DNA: TGTGCCAGCAGCCACCTCGAGGACAGGGAAGAGACCCAGTACTTC.

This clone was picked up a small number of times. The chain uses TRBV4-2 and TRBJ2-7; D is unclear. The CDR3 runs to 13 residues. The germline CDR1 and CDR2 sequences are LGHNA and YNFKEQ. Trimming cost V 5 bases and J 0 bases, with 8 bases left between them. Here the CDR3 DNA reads TGTGCCAGCAGCGTGGAGAGCTCCTACGAGCAGTACGTC. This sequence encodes CASSVESSYEQYV.

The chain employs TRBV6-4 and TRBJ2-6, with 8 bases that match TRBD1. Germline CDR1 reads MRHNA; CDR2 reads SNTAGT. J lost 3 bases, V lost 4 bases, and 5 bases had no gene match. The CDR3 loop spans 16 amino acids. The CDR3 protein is CASSGGQGGGANVLTF. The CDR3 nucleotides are TGTGCCAGCAGTGGCGGACAGGGAGGTGGGGCCAACGTCCTGACTTTC.

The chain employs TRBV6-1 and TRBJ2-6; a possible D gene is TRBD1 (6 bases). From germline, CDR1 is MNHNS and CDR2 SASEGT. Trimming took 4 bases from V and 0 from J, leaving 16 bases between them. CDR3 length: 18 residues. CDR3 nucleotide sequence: TGTGCCAGCAGTGCCCACCGGGACATACTCTCTGGGGCCAACGTCCTGACTTTC. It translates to CASSAHRDILSGANVLTF.

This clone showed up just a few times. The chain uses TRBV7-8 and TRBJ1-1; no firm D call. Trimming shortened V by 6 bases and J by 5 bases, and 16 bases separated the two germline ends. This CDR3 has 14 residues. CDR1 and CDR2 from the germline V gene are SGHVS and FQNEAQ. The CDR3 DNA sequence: TGTGCCAGCAGTTCTAATTCCCGGTGGACTGAAGCTTTCTTT. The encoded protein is CASSSNSRWTEAFF.

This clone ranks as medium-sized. The CDR3 loop is CASSRDREGSYEQYV. CDR3 coding DNA: TGTGCCAGCAGCCGGGACAGGGAGGGGTCCTACGAGCAGTACGTC. The chain carries TRBV6-5 and TRBJ2-7; 9 nucleotides match TRBD1. J gave up 1 base and V 6 bases, and 7 bases lay outside the gene matches. This CDR3 spans 15 amino acids. The germline gives CDR1 MNHEY, CDR2 SVGAGI.

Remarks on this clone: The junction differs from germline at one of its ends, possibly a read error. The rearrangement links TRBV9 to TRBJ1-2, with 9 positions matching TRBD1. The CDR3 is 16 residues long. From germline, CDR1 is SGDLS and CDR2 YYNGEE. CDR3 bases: TGTGCCAGCAGCTTAAACTTGGGGACAGGGAACTATGGCCACACCTTC. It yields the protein CASSLNLGTGNYGHTF.

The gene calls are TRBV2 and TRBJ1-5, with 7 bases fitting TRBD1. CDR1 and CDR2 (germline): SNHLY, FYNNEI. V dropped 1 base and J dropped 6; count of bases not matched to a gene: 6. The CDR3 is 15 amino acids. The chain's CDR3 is CASSEESGQRQPQHF. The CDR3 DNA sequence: TGTGCCAGCAGTGAAGAGTCGGGACAGCGTCAGCCCCAGCATTTT.